This T cell receptor (beta chain) was profiled in a study of blood T cell repertoires in COVID-19. Study in general: The samples span acute and convalescent COVID-19 from the United States, Italy and Spain. The analysed material was cDNA or gDNA that came from T cells, B-cell-depleted T cells, or PBMCs.

V dropped 5 bases and J dropped 9 bases, with 14 bases sitting between them. Germline CDR1 reads WNHNN; CDR2 reads SYGVQD (reference sequence). The length of the CDR3 is 13 residues. In this sample, this clone turned up many times. As originally analysed: How many nucleated cells were present was estimated from reference gene primer amplification. Data came from immunoSEQ multiplex PCR; TCRdb stores just in-frame clones and leaves some out. Clone size and V and J calls were adopted from that table, with D and trimming inferred from the DNA. The data contain around 170,000 clones, roughly nine tenths of them singletons.

Input material: peripheral blood. The receptor was derived from a woman in her 30s with active or convalescent COVID-19. V and J are TRBV10-1 and TRBJ2-1; tentatively, D is TRBD2 (5 bases). The chain's CDR3 is CASSRGLAVEQFF. The CDR3 nucleotides are TGCGCCAGCAGTCGGGGTTTGGCGGTTGAGCAGTTCTTC.